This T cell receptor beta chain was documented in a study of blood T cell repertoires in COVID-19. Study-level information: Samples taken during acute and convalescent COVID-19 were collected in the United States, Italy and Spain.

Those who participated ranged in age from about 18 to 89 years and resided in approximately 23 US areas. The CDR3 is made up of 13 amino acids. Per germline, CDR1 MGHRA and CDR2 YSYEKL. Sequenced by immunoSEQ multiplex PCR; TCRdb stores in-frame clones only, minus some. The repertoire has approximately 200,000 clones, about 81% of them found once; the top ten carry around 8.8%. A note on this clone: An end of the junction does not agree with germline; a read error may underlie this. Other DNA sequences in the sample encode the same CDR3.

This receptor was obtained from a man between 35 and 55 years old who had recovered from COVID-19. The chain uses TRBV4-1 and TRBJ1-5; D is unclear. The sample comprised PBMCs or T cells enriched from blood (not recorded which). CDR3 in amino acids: CASSQDSYQPQHF. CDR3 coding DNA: TGCGCCAGCAGCCAAGATAGCTATCAGCCCCAGCATTTT.